The 25 T cell receptor beta chains reported below all come from one sample, sequenced in a study of blood T cell repertoires in COVID-19. Sequenced by immunoSEQ multiplex PCR; TCRdb stores in-frame clones only, minus some. The table includes roughly 200,000 clones, roughly 80% detected once. Source material: peripheral blood. All receptors come from an older woman with acute or convalescent COVID-19.

The chain combines TRBV7-8 with TRBJ1-4; no clear D. V shed 2 bases and J shed 5 bases, with 9 bases lying between them. The CDR3 has 14 amino acids. Germline V lookup: CDR1 SGHVS, CDR2 FQNEAQ. The DNA for the CDR3 is TGTGCCAGCAGCTTATTACAGCAGAATGAAAAACTGTTTTTT. This codes for CASSLLQQNEKLFF.

V gene TRBV11-2 combines with J gene TRBJ1-2; 10 bases are a match to TRBD1. This CDR3 comprises 14 residues. The V gene's germline CDR1 is SGHAT and CDR2 FQNNGV. V lost 4 bases to trimming and J lost 12 bases; unmatched junction nucleotides: 11. CDR3 sequence reads: CASSSRGQGMGNTF. CDR3 nucleotide sequence: TGTGCCAGCAGCTCACGGGGACAGGGGATGGGAAACACCTTC.

The chain couples TRBV11-1 to TRBJ1-1; no firm D call. Between the trimmed V and J ends, which lost 7 bases and 1 base, there was a span of 10 bases. CDR3 size: 13 residues. CDR1 and CDR2 from the germline V gene are SGHAT and FQDESV (reference sequence). The CDR3 here is CASTVVANTEAFF. The CDR3 DNA reads as TGTGCCAGCACCGTAGTAGCGAACACTGAAGCTTTCTTT. The whole variable domain, filled in from reference TRBV11-1 and TRBJ1-1, reads EAEVAQSPRYKITEKSQAVAFWCDPISGHATLYWYRQILGQGPELLVQFQDESVVDDSQLPKDRFSAERLKGVDSTLKIQPAELGDSAMYLCASTVVANTEAFFGQGTRLTVV.

The chain is built from TRBV6-5 and TRBJ2-7, with 8 bases matching TRBD1. The CDR3 extends over 15 amino acids. The V gene's germline CDR1 is MNHEY and CDR2 SVGAGI. Trimming removed 8 bases from V and 4 bases from J; junction bases left unmatched: 13. CDR3 protein: CASSFGQGLGYEQYF. The CDR3 nucleotides are TGTGCCAGCTCCTTTGGACAGGGCCTAGGGTACGAGCAGTACTTC.

V and J are TRBV30 and TRBJ1-4; 7 bases map to TRBD1. CDR3 length: 15 residues. The germline CDR1 and CDR2 sequences are GTSNPN and SVGIG (reference sequence). V trimming: 3 bases; J trimming: 6 bases; junction bases outside the gene matches: 10. This CDR3 is CAWRFLTGQDEKLFF. In DNA, the CDR3 is TGTGCCTGGAGGTTTTTGACAGGGCAGGATGAAAAACTGTTTTTT. Combining the CDR3 with reference TRBV30 and TRBJ1-4 gives the whole variable domain SQTIHQWPATLVQPVGSPLSLECTVEGTSNPNLYWYRQAAGRGLQLLFYSVGIGQISSEVPQNLSASRPQDRQFILSSKKLLLSDSGFYLCAWRFLTGQDEKLFFGSGTQLSVL.

This clone was detected a few times. This CDR3 is CASSLPPGQGAHEQYF. CDR3 nucleotide sequence: TGTGCCAGCAGTCTCCCTCCGGGACAGGGGGCGCACGAGCAGTACTTC. This chain connects TRBV28 to TRBJ2-7, with TRBD1 matching 12 bases. This CDR3 is built from 16 residues. The V gene end was trimmed by 5 bases and the J gene end by 5 bases; junction bases not matched to a gene: 10. Germline V lookup: CDR1 MDHEN, CDR2 SYDVKM.

The genes are TRBV15 and TRBJ1-3; maybe TRBD1 (6 bases). The V end lost 5 bases, the J end lost 4 bases, and 12 bases lay between the germline ends. The CDR3 has 14 residues. The germline CDR1 and CDR2 sequences are LNHNV and YYDKDF (reference sequence). The CDR3 reads CATSGRDIGNTIYF. The CDR3 coding sequence is TGTGCCACCAGCGGCCGGGACATCGGAAACACCATATATTTT.

In the case of this clone: Other DNA sequences in the sample encode the same CDR3. J is TRBJ2-7 and V is TRBV5-1; TRBD1 or TRBD2 may be the D gene (6 bases each). Per germline, CDR1 SGHRS and CDR2 YFSETQ. Trimming took off 4 bases at V and 2 bases at J, with 13 bases between the two ends. This CDR3 is built from 14 residues. CDR3 nucleotide sequence: TGCGCCAGCAGCCTGGAGGGGACAACCTACGAGCAGTACTTC. As protein: CASSLEGTTYEQYF.

The chain joins TRBV28 to TRBJ1-2; 9 bases align to TRBD1. The germline V gene has CDR1 MDHEN and CDR2 SYDVKM. The junction had 9 bases not matched to a gene; V was cut back by 4 bases and J by 3 bases. This CDR3 has 16 amino acids. CDR3 DNA: TGTGCCAGCAGTTCATTGAGGACAGGGGTGGACTATGGCTACACCTTC. It yields the protein CASSSLRTGVDYGYTF.

The chain has TRBV18 and TRBJ1-1; D is perhaps TRBD1 (6 bases). Trimming took 0 bases from V and 4 from J, leaving 12 bases between them. The CDR3 length is 15 residues. In germline, CDR1 is KGHSH, CDR2 LQKENI. This chain's CDR3 is CASSPPTNRVTEAFF. CDR3 nucleotide sequence: TGTGCCAGCTCACCACCAACGAACAGGGTCACTGAAGCTTTCTTT.

The chain links TRBV5-1 to TRBJ2-7; 7 bases align to TRBD1. The junction had 4 bases not matched to a gene; V was cut back by 3 bases and J by 4 bases. The CDR3 has 13 amino acids. The germline V gene has CDR1 SGHRS and CDR2 YFSETQ. CDR3 in DNA: TGCGCCAGCAGCTCACAGGGGCGATACGAGCAGTACTTC. Its translation is CASSSQGRYEQYF.

The DNA of the CDR3 is TGTGCCAGCAACAAGAGGGGGGAGGGACCTGAAGCTTTCTTT. Its protein product is CASNKRGEGPEAFF. This sequence joins TRBV3-1 (or the pseudogene TRBV3-2) and TRBJ1-1; TRBD1 might be the D (6 bases). CDR1 is LGHDT, CDR2 YNNKEL, per germline (reference sequence). CDR3 length equals 14 residues. The V end lost 7 bases, the J end lost 6 bases, and 18 bases lay between the germline ends.

The chain employs TRBV24-1 and TRBJ2-7, with a possible D match to TRBD1 (6 bases). The CDR3 consists of 15 residues. V was pared by 0 bases and J by 0 bases, with 8 bases between. CDR1 is KGHDR, CDR2 SFDVKD, per germline. CDR3 in amino acids: CATSDLLGASYEQYF. As DNA, the CDR3 is TGTGCCACCAGTGATTTGCTGGGGGCCTCCTACGAGCAGTACTTC.

This rearrangement joins TRBV11-2 to TRBJ2-2, with 7 bases that match TRBD2. The CDR3 consists of 16 residues. With V trimmed by 5 bases and J by 6 bases, 12 bases remained unmatched. Germline assignment: CDR1 SGHAT and CDR2 FQNNGV. The CDR3 DNA sequence: TGTGCCAGCAGCCCAGGACTAGTGATGGGCCCCGGGGAGCTGTTTTTT. Its translation is CASSPGLVMGPGELFF.

This chain connects TRBV28 to TRBJ1-4; D possibly corresponds to TRBD1 (5 bases). Germline V lookup: CDR1 MDHEN, CDR2 SYDVKM. CDR3 length: 15 residues. V was cut by 6 bases and J by 0 bases, with 11 bases left in between. CDR3 nucleotide sequence: TGTGCCAGCAGCGATTCGACAGCAACTAATGAAAAACTGTTTTTT. Translating it yields CASSDSTATNEKLFF. Complete variable domain (other parts from reference TRBV28 and TRBJ1-4): DVKVTQSSRYLVKRTGEKVFLECVQDMDHENMFWYRQDPGLGLRLIYFSYDVKMKEKGDIPEGYSVSREKKERFSLILESASTNQTSMYLCASSDSTATNEKLFFGSGTQLSVL.

The V and J genes are TRBV6-1 and TRBJ2-2; the D is unclear. The CDR3 is 14 residues long. The V and J ends lost 3 bases and 1 base respectively, with 6 bases between them. Germline loops: CDR1 MNHNS, CDR2 SASEGT. The CDR3 sequence is CASSEWQNTGELFF. The CDR3 region has the DNA TGTGCCAGCAGTGAGTGGCAGAACACCGGGGAGCTGTTTTTT.

This clone was counted a single time. The J gene is TRBJ2-5, the V gene TRBV28, with a possible D match to TRBD2 (6 bases). The CDR3 totals 14 residues. Germline V lookup: CDR1 MDHEN, CDR2 SYDVKM. V was clipped by 1 base and J by 6 bases, with 12 bases between them. The CDR3 region has the DNA TGTGCCAGCAGTTTATTTCAGGGAGGAAAGACCCAGTACTTC. Translated, it gives CASSLFQGGKTQYF.

The chain carries TRBV6-6 and TRBJ1-1; D possibly corresponds to TRBD1 (6 bases). CDR1 and CDR2 (germline): MNHNY, SVGAGI (reference sequence). Trimming removed 5 bases at V and 1 base at J, with 11 bases between. This CDR3 region has 14 residues. This CDR3 is CASSARQENTEAFF. As DNA, the CDR3 is TGTGCCAGCAGTGCAAGACAGGAGAACACTGAAGCTTTCTTT.

This clone showed up just a few times. The J gene is TRBJ2-7, the V gene TRBV5-4, with TRBD2 identical over 9 bases. Per germline, CDR1 SGHNT and CDR2 YYREEE (reference sequence). The CDR3 consists of 14 residues. The J segment lost 4 bases and the V segment lost 3 bases, leaving 5 bases of the junction unmatched. The CDR3 is CASSSGLASYEQYF. The CDR3 DNA is TGTGCCAGCAGCTCGGGACTAGCATCTTACGAGCAGTACTTC.

There are a few counts of this clone. This chain uses TRBV5-1 with TRBJ1-5; a possible D gene is TRBD1 (6 bases). V lost 2 bases to trimming and J lost 3 bases, with 9 bases between them. In germline, CDR1 is SGHRS, CDR2 YFSETQ. The CDR3 is 14 amino acids. The CDR3 DNA follows: TGCGCCAGCAGCTTCGGGACACCCAATCAGCCCCAGCATTTT. Translation gives CASSFGTPNQPQHF.

The V gene is TRBV9, the J gene TRBJ2-7; 8 bases align to TRBD2. This CDR3 is built from 15 residues. Germline-derived CDR1 and CDR2 are SGDLS and YYNGEE. With 0 bases clipped from V and 1 base from J, the junction kept 3 bases outside the gene matches. The CDR3 DNA is TGTGCCAGCAGCGTAGATGCGGGAGGATCCTACGAGCAGTACTTC. Residues: CASSVDAGGSYEQYF.

This sequence joins TRBV24-1 and TRBJ1-5, with 7 bases aligning to TRBD1. Germline trimming cut 4 bases from V and 6 bases from J; bases unmatched to any gene: 5. This CDR3 is 14 amino acids long. Germline V gene sequence: CDR1 KGHDR, CDR2 SFDVKD. The CDR3: CATSDRQGFQPQHF. In DNA form, the CDR3 reads TGTGCCACCAGTGACCGACAGGGATTTCAGCCCCAGCATTTT.

Notes on this clone: One junction end disagrees with the germline gene, perhaps due to a read error. V gene TRBV10-3 combines with J gene TRBJ2-7, with TRBD1 matching 10 bases. This CDR3 has 12 amino acids. Germline CDR1 ENHRY, CDR2 SYGVKD. CDR3 nucleotide sequence: TGTGCCATCTCTACTTTGGGGACAGGGGTTACCTTC. Residues: CAISTLGTGVTF.

This clone appeared a single time. The V gene is TRBV21-1, the J gene TRBJ2-7; the table gives TRBD2 as D, unverified against the DNA. TRBV21-1 is noted as a pseudogene. The CDR3 sequence is 15 residues long. CDR3: CASSSCPGKNYEQYF. The CDR3 DNA reads as TGTGCCAGCAGCAGTTGTCCCGGGAAGAACTACGAGCAGTACTTC.

The rearrangement uses TRBV25-1 and TRBJ2-7, with D maybe TRBD2 (6 bases). Looked up from germline, CDR1 is MGHDK and CDR2 is SYGVNS. V was pared by 4 bases and J by 4 bases, with 20 bases between. The CDR3 length is 16 residues. As DNA, the CDR3 is TGTGCCAGCAGTGCCGCGGGCCGGGGACTCTTTTACGAGCAGTACTTC. Amino acid sequence: CASSAAGRGLFYEQYF.